This T cell receptor beta chain was profiled in a study of CD8 T cells in Susac syndrome (dated by TCRdb to the late 2010s). With regard to the full study: The study used repertoire sequencing to test whether antigen drove CD8+ T cell activation and differentiation in Susac syndrome.

From the cysteine up to the phenylalanine, the CDR3 has a length of 11 residues. The CDR3 DNA has 33 bases and is translated from base 1. The germline V gene (reference sequence) gives CDR1 as DFQATT and CDR2 as SNEGSKA. Study-level results and caveats: The number of individuals in the TCR sequencing and HLA analysis was acknowledged as relatively small.

This clonotype was observed a single time. The specificity of this receptor is unknown. Base qualities are missing; no much larger clone stands one base away. Just one read gives weak support. RNA was extracted using the RNeasy kit, and roughly 0.5 to 1 ug of the RNA was reverse transcribed with random hexamers. TCR beta CDR3 regions were amplified with the immunoSEQ multiplex PCR assay covering 54 Vbeta and 13 Jbeta segments. PCR amplification bias was corrected using a synthetic template baseline for primer optimization and computational correction. Per the original workflow: Reads were assigned to V, D and J genes according to IMGT and analyzed in immunoSEQ Analyzer, with only productive sequences retained. To calculate clonality, Shannon entropy was normalized by log2 of the number of productive unique sequences and then subtracted from one. For each patient and control, public and private clones were evaluated among the 100 most prevalent clones. Clones were defined as Susac-specific when absent from the healthy and MS cohorts, from roughly 1,100 published viral clones and from other ImmuneACCESS disease sequences. In-frame beta chains were kept once TCRdb had trimmed the public reads at Q25 with fastp and called clones with MiXCR. Merged by CDR3 protein, the rows form single entries marked with the most common genes and DNA. TCRdb, not the authors, supplied the V and J calls. In this sample the table shows about 120,000 distinct CDR3 sequences, 85% to 95% of which occur a single time. The top ten constitute around 0.15% of the sample.

Peripheral blood CD8+ and CD4+ T cells from healthy donors, Susac syndrome patients and multiple sclerosis patients were profiled by high-throughput TCR beta sequencing. Healthy donors were age- and sex-matched controls. Bulk CD8+ and CD4+ T cells were purified by magnetic negative isolation, whereas CD8+ TEMRA cells were enriched by FACS. Blood was drawn into EDTA tubes, processed within 24 hours, and PBMCs were isolated by density gradient centrifugation. PBMCs intended for TCR sequencing were cryopreserved in liquid nitrogen and were subsequently thawed in a 37 degrees C water bath. The sorted or isolated CD4+, CD8+ and CD8+ TEMRA cells had a purity of 90% or higher.

Material for sequencing was CD4+ T cells from PBMCs. The receptor's source is a human donor in good health. Recombination joined TRBV20-1 with TRBJ2-1; 9 bases in the junction line up with TRBD1. The CDR3 region reads CRGQGGVEQFF. The DNA sequence is given as TGCAGGGGACAGGGCGGCGTTGAGCAGTTCTTC.